This T cell receptor beta chain is from a study of breast tumors, draining lymph nodes, adjacent tissues. The CDR3 totals 17 residues. Germline loops: CDR1 MDHEN, CDR2 SYDVKM. Trimming took 5 bases from V and 0 from J; bases not matched to a gene: 8. Notes on the study in general: Tumors had less TCR diversity than lymph nodes, more than nontumor tissue. Luminal-like breast cancer showed significantly greater tumor-nontumor repertoire similarity than basal-like breast cancer did. That most tumor T cells come from lymph nodes remained unproven. Data fit most tumor T cells coming from lymph node, expanding in tumor.

Axillary draining lymph nodes of breast cancer patients supplied the node samples. The sample holds a few counts of this clonotype. Its specificity is not known. TCRdb itself ran the multiplex PCR reads through MiXCR, one entry per CDR3 protein. The sample yields about 180,000 distinct CDR3 sequences, around a third seen once. Sample: axillary lymph node tissue. V gene TRBV28 combines with J gene TRBJ2-2, with 8 positions matching TRBD2. This receptor was obtained from a female donor with breast cancer. Some clones in this sample may be carry-over from other donors' samples. The CDR3 sequence: CASSTRMGLANTGELFF. CDR3 nucleotides: TGTGCCAGCAGTACCCGCATGGGACTAGCGAACACCGGGGAGCTGTTTTTT.